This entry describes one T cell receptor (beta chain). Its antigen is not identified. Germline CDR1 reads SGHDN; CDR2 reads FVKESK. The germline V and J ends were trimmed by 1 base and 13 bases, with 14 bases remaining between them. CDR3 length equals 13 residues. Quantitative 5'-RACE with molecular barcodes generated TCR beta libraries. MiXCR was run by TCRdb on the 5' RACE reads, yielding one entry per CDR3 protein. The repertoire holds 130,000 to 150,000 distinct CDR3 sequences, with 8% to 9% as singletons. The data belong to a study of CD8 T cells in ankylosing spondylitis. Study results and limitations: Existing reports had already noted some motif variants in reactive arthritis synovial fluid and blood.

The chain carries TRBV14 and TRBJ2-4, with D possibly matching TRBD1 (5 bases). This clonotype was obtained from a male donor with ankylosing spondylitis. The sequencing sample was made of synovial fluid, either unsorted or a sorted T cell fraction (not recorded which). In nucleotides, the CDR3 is TGTGCCAGCAGCCAAGGGCTCCGGACACAGCAGTACTTC. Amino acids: CASSQGLRTQQYF.